These 24 T cell receptor beta chains were all obtained from the same sample, sequenced in a study of blood T cells in healthy people across ages (dated by TCRdb to between 2014 and 2017). Libraries were made using 5' RACE. Instrument on record: Illumina HiSeq 2500. A second roughly 7 to 11 cycle PCR used a sample-barcoded 5' primer and a J-beta primer mix. The public reads were reprocessed in TCRdb via fastp at Q25 and MiXCR, keeping in-frame beta chains. Rows with one shared CDR3 protein collapse into an entry with the most common genes and DNA. Within this sample are hundreds of thousands of distinct CDR3 sequences, with more than 45% of them counted one time only. The ten largest clones represent over 20% of the sample. The sequencing sample was made of blood. The receptors here all came from a man younger than 45 in good health.

This clonotype was picked up a small number of times. The chain links TRBV4-3 to TRBJ2-5; 15 bases are a match to TRBD2. The DNA end is a closer match to TRBJ2-7, so the J assignment may be wrong. CDR3 length equals 17 residues. Germline assignment: CDR1 LGHNA and CDR2 YSLEER. CDR3 bases: TGCGCCAGCAGCCCCCCGGGACTAGCGGGAGGTAACTACGAGCAGTACTTC. Its translation is CASSPPGLAGGNYEQYF.

The chain employs TRBV6-1 and TRBJ1-2; D is perhaps TRBD1 (5 bases). CDR3 length: 13 residues. Germline CDR1 and CDR2: MNHNS and SASEGT. V lost 7 bases and J 4 bases, leaving 13 bases between the germline ends. Written as DNA, the CDR3 is TGTGCCAGCATCCCAGGGTACCTCTATGGCTACACCTTC. Amino acid sequence: CASIPGYLYGYTF.

There are a few counts of this clonotype. V and J are TRBV12-3 or TRBV12-4 and TRBJ2-5; D perhaps matches TRBD2 (6 bases). The CDR3 consists of 14 residues. V was cut by 3 bases and J by 10 bases, with 18 bases left in between. The CDR3 loop reads CASSFGLAARDQYF. The CDR3 DNA reads TGTGCCAGCAGTTTTGGGTTAGCGGCAAGGGACCAGTACTTC.

CDR3 amino acids: CSAPPGGKNIQYF. The DNA of the CDR3 is TGCAGTGCCCCCCCCGGTGGAAAAAACATTCAGTACTTC. The chain combines TRBV20-1 with TRBJ2-4; D unresolved. Germline V gives CDR1 DFQATT, CDR2 SNEGSKA (reference sequence). The ends were cut back, 6 bases at V and 4 bases at J, with 13 bases in the middle. This CDR3 has 13 residues.

The rearrangement uses TRBV20-1 and TRBJ2-5; D is tentatively TRBD1 or TRBD2 (5 bases each). CDR3 size: 14 residues. Trimming left V 0 bases short and J 5 bases short, with 13 bases between. Germline loops: CDR1 DFQATT, CDR2 SNEGSKA (reference sequence). The CDR3 loop reads CSARDPPGTETQYF. The CDR3 DNA reads as TGCAGTGCTAGAGATCCCCCAGGGACCGAGACCCAGTACTTC.

This chain links TRBV7-2 with TRBJ1-2; D gene unclear. V dropped 6 bases and J dropped 4 bases, with 15 bases sitting between them. Looked up from germline, CDR1 is SGHTA and CDR2 is FQGNSA. CDR3 length equals 14 residues. The CDR3 is CASSFGGPGYGYTF. The DNA for the CDR3 is TGTGCCAGCAGTTTTGGTGGGCCGGGCTATGGCTACACCTTC.

V usage is TRBV20-1 and J usage is TRBJ2-7; TRBD1 matches at 7 bases. V lost 4 bases, J lost 5 bases, and 8 bases stayed unmatched. CDR3 size: 13 residues. The germline V gene encodes CDR1 DFQATT and CDR2 SNEGSKA (reference sequence). CDR3 residues: CSAIEQGTDEQYF. The DNA for the CDR3 is TGCAGTGCTATAGAACAGGGGACCGACGAGCAGTACTTC.

The chain has TRBV15 and TRBJ2-4; D may correspond to TRBD1 or TRBD2 (5 bases each). Looked up from germline, CDR1 is LNHNV and CDR2 is YYDKDF (reference sequence). V lost 0 bases to trimming and J lost 7 bases, with 13 bases between them. The CDR3 runs to 15 residues. The CDR3 region has the DNA TGTGCCACCAGCAGAGATAAAGGGGAGTGGAACATTCAGTACTTC. Its protein product is CATSRDKGEWNIQYF.

This chain connects TRBV11-2 to TRBJ2-1, with 11 bases fitting TRBD2. The V gene end was trimmed by 3 bases and the J gene end by 10 bases; junction bases not matched to a gene: 5. This CDR3 is 14 amino acids long. The germline CDR1 and CDR2 sequences are SGHAT and FQNNGV. The CDR3 sequence: CASSLDRLAGEQFF. The CDR3 nucleotides are TGTGCCAGCAGCTTGGACCGACTAGCGGGAGAGCAGTTCTTC.

The chain combines TRBV10-3 with TRBJ2-5; D remains unclear. Germline-derived CDR1 and CDR2 are ENHRY and SYGVKD. The CDR3 length is 13 residues. The V and J ends lost 0 bases and 7 bases respectively, with 9 bases between them. The CDR3 region is CAISESPSGTQYF. CDR3 bases: TGTGCCATCAGTGAGTCCCCTTCGGGGACCCAGTACTTC.

Written as DNA, the CDR3 is TGTGCCTGGTCTAGCGACCCACGTGTGGAGTACTTC. It yields the protein CAWSSDPRVEYF. This rearrangement joins TRBV30 to TRBJ2-7, with D possibly being TRBD2 (6 bases). In germline, CDR1 is GTSNPN, CDR2 SVGIG (reference sequence). The CDR3 has 12 amino acids. V was cut by 5 bases and J by 11 bases, with 19 bases left in between.

This clonotype occurred a few times. The chain joins TRBV6-5 to TRBJ2-7; D not resolved. Germline CDR1 is MNHEY and CDR2 is SVGAGI. This CDR3 is built from 13 residues. V was shortened by 0 bases and J by 4 bases, with 7 bases between the two germline ends. The CDR3 nucleotides are TGTGCCAGCAGTTACTCGACCGAGTACGAGCAGTACTTC. Encoded protein: CASSYSTEYEQYF.

The chain joins TRBV15 to TRBJ2-3; TRBD2 matches at 8 bases. The CDR3 extends over 16 amino acids. V lost 1 base and J lost 0; bases outside the gene matches: 3. The germline V gene has CDR1 LNHNV and CDR2 YYDKDF (reference sequence). The chain's CDR3 is CATSRGREGSTDTQYF. The CDR3 DNA reads TGTGCCACCAGCAGAGGACGGGAGGGTAGCACAGATACGCAGTATTTT.

V and J are TRBV21-1 and TRBJ2-7. TRBV21-1 represents a pseudogene. This CDR3 has 14 residues. This CDR3 reads CASSKARSSYEQYF. The CDR3 coding sequence is TGTGCCAGCAGCAAAGCCCGATCCTCCTACGAGCAGTACTTC.

The chain combines TRBV9 with TRBJ2-3; 7 nucleotides line up with TRBD2. CDR1 is SGDLS and CDR2 is YYNGEE in the germline V gene. This CDR3 has 16 amino acids. V gave up 1 base and J gave up 7 bases; unmatched junction bases: 12. The CDR3 loop is CASSVIGGTSAYTQYF. CDR3 nucleotide sequence: TGTGCCAGCAGCGTAATCGGGGGAACTAGCGCATATACGCAGTATTTT.

The chain links TRBV28 to TRBJ1-1; D is unresolved. V was cut by 3 bases and J by 1 base, with 9 bases left in between. Germline CDR1 and CDR2: MDHEN and SYDVKM. The CDR3 totals 14 residues. The CDR3 coding sequence is TGTGCCAGCAGTTTTTACAGCCAGAACACTGAAGCTTTCTTT. Protein sequence: CASSFYSQNTEAFF.

The chain couples TRBV3-1 to TRBJ2-5; D is uncertain. Germline lookup yields CDR1 LGHDT and CDR2 YNNKEL (reference sequence). Trimming cost V 4 bases and J 2 bases, with 14 bases left between them. The CDR3 is 15 residues long. In DNA, the CDR3 is TGTGCCAGCAGCCCCATTCTTGGACCACAAGAGACCCAGTACTTC. It translates to CASSPILGPQETQYF.

CDR3 DNA sequence: TGCAGCGCCCGTCAGCGGGGGTCGTTTTACGAGCAGTACTTC. This gives the protein CSARQRGSFYEQYF. The chain carries TRBV29-1 and TRBJ2-7; 8 bases are shared with TRBD2. Germline assignment: CDR1 SQVTM and CDR2 ANQGSEA. The CDR3 has 14 amino acids. The V gene end was trimmed by 7 bases and the J gene end by 4 bases; junction bases not matched to a gene: 12.

The J gene is TRBJ2-1, the V gene TRBV7-2, with D unclear. Germline CDR1 reads SGHTA; CDR2 reads FQGNSA. Trimming removed 8 bases at V and 9 bases at J, with 20 bases between. The CDR3 has 14 amino acids. The CDR3 region is CASRERPQVGEQFF. Written as DNA, the CDR3 is TGTGCCAGCCGCGAGAGGCCCCAGGTGGGTGAGCAGTTCTTC.

The chain combines TRBV6-1 with TRBJ2-7; 11 positions agree with TRBD1. The CDR3 spans 15 residues. V lost 6 bases and J lost 7; bases outside the gene matches: 11. CDR1 MNHNS and CDR2 SASEGT come from the germline V gene. The CDR3 DNA follows: TGTGCCAGCAGAGGTTGGGACAGGGGGTTTCGGGAGCAGTACTTC. Translated: CASRGWDRGFREQYF.

The rearrangement uses TRBV4-3 and TRBJ2-2; D unclear. V lost 1 base to trimming and J lost 4 bases, with 10 bases between them. The CDR3 is 15 amino acids. CDR1 and CDR2 from the germline V gene are LGHNA and YSLEER. The CDR3 region is CASSQVRFGTGELFF. DNA of the CDR3: TGCGCCAGCAGCCAAGTTCGGTTCGGCACCGGGGAGCTGTTTTTT.

The CDR3 loop reads CSASPAGGLGSYEQYF. Here the CDR3 DNA reads TGCAGTGCTAGCCCAGCGGGGGGCCTGGGCTCCTACGAGCAGTACTTC. The chain uses TRBV20-1 and TRBJ2-7; 9 nucleotides align to TRBD2. V was pared by 3 bases and J by 0 bases, with 9 bases of the junction left unmatched. This CDR3 comprises 16 residues. Per germline, CDR1 DFQATT and CDR2 SNEGSKA (reference sequence).

This rearrangement joins TRBV20-1 to TRBJ2-3; 13 positions match TRBD2. Germline V gene lookup returns CDR1 DFQATT and CDR2 SNEGSKA (reference sequence). This CDR3 contains 14 residues. J was trimmed by 10 bases and V by 5 bases; bases with no gene match: 9. CDR3 nucleotide sequence: TGCAGTGCTCGGACTAGCGGGAGACCCCAGGCGCAGTATTTT. It translates to CSARTSGRPQAQYF.

The rearrangement joins TRBV10-3 to TRBJ1-1, with 12 bases matching TRBD1. Trimming at V came to 3 bases and at J to 4 bases, leaving 6 bases not matched to a gene. The CDR3 has 16 amino acids. Germline CDR1 and CDR2: ENHRY and SYGVKD. CDR3 region: CAISEGGTGGITEAFF. Written as DNA, the CDR3 is TGTGCCATCAGTGAAGGGGGGACAGGGGGCATCACTGAAGCTTTCTTT.